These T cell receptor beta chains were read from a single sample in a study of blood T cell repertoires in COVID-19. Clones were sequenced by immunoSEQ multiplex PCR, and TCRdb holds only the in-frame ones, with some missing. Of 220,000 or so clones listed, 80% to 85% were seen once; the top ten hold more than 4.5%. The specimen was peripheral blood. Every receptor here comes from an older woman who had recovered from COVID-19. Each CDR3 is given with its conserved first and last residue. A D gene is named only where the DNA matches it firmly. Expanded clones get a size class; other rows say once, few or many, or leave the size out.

CDR3nt: TGCGCCAGCAGCCCGGGACAGCCTAATTCACCCCTCCACTTT
CDR3aa: CASSPGQPNSPLHF
d_gene: TRBD1
v_gene: TRBV5-1
abundance: NA
j_gene: TRBJ1-6

CDR3nt: TGCGCCAGCAGCCCAGGGGGCACTGAAGCTTTCTTT
CDR3aa: CASSPGGTEAFF
d_gene: TRBD1
v_gene: TRBV5-1
abundance: NA
j_gene: TRBJ1-1

CDR3nt: TGCGCCAGCAGCTCATCCGGGACAGGGGGGAGTGAAGCTTTCTTT
CDR3aa: CASSSSGTGGSEAFF
d_gene: TRBD1
v_gene: TRBV5-1
abundance: NA
j_gene: TRBJ1-1

CDR3nt: TGTGCCAGCAGCCTGGCGGGTTTGCCCCAGCCCCAGCATTTT
CDR3aa: CASSLAGLPQPQHF
d_gene: NA
v_gene: TRBV5-8
abundance: once
j_gene: TRBJ1-5

CDR3nt: TGTGCCACCAGCAGAGGCGAGGGAGCAACTAATGAAAAACTGTTTTTT
CDR3aa: CATSRGEGATNEKLFF
d_gene: NA
v_gene: TRBV15
abundance: NA
j_gene: TRBJ1-4

CDR3nt: TGTGCCAGCAGCTTAGAGGCAGGGGAAATCCATCGGTCCTCCTACGAGCAGTACTTC
CDR3aa: CASSLEAGEIHRSSYEQYF
d_gene: NA
v_gene: TRBV7-6
abundance: NA
j_gene: TRBJ2-7

CDR3nt: TGTGCCAGCAGCGACCTAGGGACTAGCGGGGGGTCCGCTTACAATGAGCAGTTCTTC
CDR3aa: CASSDLGTSGGSAYNEQFF
d_gene: TRBD2
v_gene: TRBV9
abundance: NA
j_gene: TRBJ2-1

CDR3nt: TGTGCCAGCAGTTACATGGACAGAACCTCTGGAAACACCATATATTTT
CDR3aa: CASSYMDRTSGNTIYF
d_gene: NA
v_gene: TRBV6-2/TRBV6-3
abundance: once
j_gene: TRBJ1-3

CDR3nt: TGTACCAGCAGTGTTAGGGGGCCCTTACAAGAGACCCAGTACTTC
CDR3aa: CTSSVRGPLQETQYF
d_gene: TRBD1
v_gene: TRBV2
abundance: NA
j_gene: TRBJ2-5

CDR3nt: TGTGCCAGCAGCGTCGGAGATACGCAGTATTTT
CDR3aa: CASSVGDTQYF
d_gene: NA
v_gene: TRBV9
abundance: NA
j_gene: TRBJ2-3

CDR3nt: TGTGCCGGCTCGGGGGGGGCGCGCACTGAAGCTTTCTTT
CDR3aa: CAGSGGARTEAFF
d_gene: NA
v_gene: TRBV2
abundance: NA
j_gene: TRBJ1-1

CDR3nt: TGTGCCAGCAGTTTAGGGGACAGTTTTTTCTACGAGCAGTACTTC
CDR3aa: CASSLGDSFFYEQYF
d_gene: TRBD1
v_gene: TRBV28
abundance: NA
j_gene: TRBJ2-7

CDR3nt: TGTGCCAGCAGCTTAGACCTGGGGGCGACTAGCACAGATACGCAGTATTTT
CDR3aa: CASSLDLGATSTDTQYF
d_gene: NA
v_gene: TRBV7-9
abundance: few
j_gene: TRBJ2-3

CDR3nt: TGTGCCAGCAGCACAGGGGAGTCACCCCTCCACTTT
CDR3aa: CASSTGESPLHF
d_gene: TRBD1
v_gene: TRBV28
abundance: NA
j_gene: TRBJ1-6

CDR3nt: TGTGCCAGCAGACAAATAGCGGGGGGATACAATGAGCAGTTCTTC
CDR3aa: CASRQIAGGYNEQFF
d_gene: TRBD2
v_gene: TRBV5-6
abundance: NA
j_gene: TRBJ2-1

CDR3nt: TGCAGCGTTGAATTACAGGGGGGGAATGAGCAGTTCTTC
CDR3aa: CSVELQGGNEQFF
d_gene: NA
v_gene: TRBV29-1
abundance: NA
j_gene: TRBJ2-1

CDR3nt: TGTGCCAGCAGCCAAGGGGGGCCAGGCCTTAATGAAAAACTGTTTTTT
CDR3aa: CASSQGGPGLNEKLFF
d_gene: NA
v_gene: TRBV14
abundance: NA
j_gene: TRBJ1-4

CDR3nt: TGTGCCAGCTCACCCGTACAGGGGATGGGAAACACCATATATTTT
CDR3aa: CASSPVQGMGNTIYF
d_gene: TRBD1
v_gene: TRBV18
abundance: NA
j_gene: TRBJ1-3

CDR3nt: TGTGCCAGCACGGCAGGGAGGGTGCTGACTGAAGCTTTCTTT
CDR3aa: CASTAGRVLTEAFF
d_gene: NA
v_gene: TRBV28
abundance: once
j_gene: TRBJ1-1

CDR3nt: TGTGCCAGCAGCCGCTCAGGGGGCCCCGGGGAGCTGTTTTTT
CDR3aa: CASSRSGGPGELFF
d_gene: TRBD1
v_gene: TRBV3-1/TRBV3-2
abundance: NA
j_gene: TRBJ2-2

CDR3nt: TGTGCCAGCAGTTTTCCCCCGGGGGCAGCGGGAGCCGGGGAGCTGTTTTTT
CDR3aa: CASSFPPGAAGAGELFF
d_gene: TRBD2
v_gene: TRBV6-2/TRBV6-3
abundance: NA
j_gene: TRBJ2-2

CDR3nt: TGTGCCAGCAGCCTTAGCGGGGGCAGCTCCTACGAGCAGTACTTC
CDR3aa: CASSLSGGSSYEQYF
d_gene: TRBD2
v_gene: TRBV3-1/TRBV3-2
abundance: NA
j_gene: TRBJ2-7